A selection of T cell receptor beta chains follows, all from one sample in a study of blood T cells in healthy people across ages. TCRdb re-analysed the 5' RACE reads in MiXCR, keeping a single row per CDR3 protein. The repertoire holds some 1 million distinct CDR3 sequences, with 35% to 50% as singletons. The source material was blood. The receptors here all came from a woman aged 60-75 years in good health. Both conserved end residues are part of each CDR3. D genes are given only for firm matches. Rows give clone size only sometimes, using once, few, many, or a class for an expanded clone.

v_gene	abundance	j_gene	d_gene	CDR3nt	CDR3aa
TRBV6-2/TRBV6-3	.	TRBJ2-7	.	TGTGCCAGCAGTTACCCATTTCCGTTTAGCCCGTACGAGCAGTACTTC	CASSYPFPFSPYEQYF
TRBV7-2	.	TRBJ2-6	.	TGTGCCAGCAGCATTCTAGGGGCTGCACCCTCTGGGGCCAACGTCCTGACTTTC	CASSILGAAPSGANVLTF
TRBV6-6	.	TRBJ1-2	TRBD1	TGTGCCAGCAGCCTCGCCGGGACAGGGGCCCGTAAGGGCTACACCTTC	CASSLAGTGARKGYTF
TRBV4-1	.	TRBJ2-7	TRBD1	TGCGCCAGCAGCCACCAACAGGGGTCCTACGAGCAGTACTTC	CASSHQQGSYEQYF
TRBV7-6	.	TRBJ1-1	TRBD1	TGTGCCAGCAGCCCGACAGGGGTAGACACTGAAGCTTTCTTT	CASSPTGVDTEAFF
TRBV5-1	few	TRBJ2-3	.	TGCGCCAGCAGCCCGCATGAGGGGCGAAGGGATACGCAGTATTTT	CASSPHEGRRDTQYF
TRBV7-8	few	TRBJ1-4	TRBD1	TGTGCCAGCAGCGTAGGGACAGTCCGACGAAAACTGTTTTTT	CASSVGTVRRKLFF
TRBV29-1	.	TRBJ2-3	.	TGCAGCGTGGCCGACGATGTCAGTATTAGCACAGATACGCAGTATTTT	CSVADDVSISTDTQYF
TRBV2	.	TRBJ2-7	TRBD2	TGTGCCAGCAGTAAGACTAGCGGGAGAACCTACGAGCAGTACTTC	CASSKTSGRTYEQYF
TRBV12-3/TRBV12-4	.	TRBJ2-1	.	TGTGCCAGCAGTTTATGGCAGCTTCACAATGAGCAGTTCTTC	CASSLWQLHNEQFF
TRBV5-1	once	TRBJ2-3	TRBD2	TGCGCCAGCAACGGGGGACTAGCGGGGAGATCTAGCACAGATACGCAGTATTTT	CASNGGLAGRSSTDTQYF
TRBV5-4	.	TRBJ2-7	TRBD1	TGTGCCAGCAGCACCAACAGGGGTCCCTACGAGCAGTACTTC	CASSTNRGPYEQYF
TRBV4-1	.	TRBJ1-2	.	TGCGCCAGCAGCCAAGTGATTCCTAACTATGGCTACACCTTC	CASSQVIPNYGYTF
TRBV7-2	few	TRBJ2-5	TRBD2	TGTGCCAGCAGCGTCAGCGGGAGGGGCAACAATGAGCAGTACTTC	CASSVSGRGNNEQYF
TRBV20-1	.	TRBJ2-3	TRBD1	TGCAGTGCACAGCACCGACAGGGGAGGACAGATACGCAGTATTTT	CSAQHRQGRTDTQYF
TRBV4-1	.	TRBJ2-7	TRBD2	TGCGCCAGCAGCCATCCCGGACTAGCGGCGGGCGAGCAGTACTTC	CASSHPGLAAGEQYF
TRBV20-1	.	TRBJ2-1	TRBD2	TGCAGTGCTAGAAGGCCCAGCGGGACCGGCAATGAGCAGTTCTTC	CSARRPSGTGNEQFF
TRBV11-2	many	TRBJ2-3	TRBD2	TGTGCCAGCAGCTTACACCCCTCTGGAGTAAATCGGGTCGGGAGGGCCTCCACAGATACGCAGTATTTT	CASSLHPSGVNRVGRASTDTQYF
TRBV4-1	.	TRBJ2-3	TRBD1	TGCGCCAGCAGCCAAGTCGGGACAGGGAGCACAGATACGCAGTATTTT	CASSQVGTGSTDTQYF
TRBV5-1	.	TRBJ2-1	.	TGCGCCAGCAGCCTAACCGGGACTCTTCTCAATGAGCAGTTCTTC	CASSLTGTLLNEQFF
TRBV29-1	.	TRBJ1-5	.	TGCAGCGTTGTCTGGGGGCTCAATCAGCCCCAGCATTTT	CSVVWGLNQPQHF
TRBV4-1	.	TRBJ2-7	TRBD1	TGCGCCAGCAGCCAAGAAGGCCGGACAGGGGAGCAGTACTTC	CASSQEGRTGEQYF
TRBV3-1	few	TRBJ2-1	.	TGTGCCAGCAGCCCTCAAGTTGGCGGTTCCTACAATGAGCAGTTCTTC	CASSPQVGGSYNEQFF
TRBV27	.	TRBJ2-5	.	TGTGCCAGCAGTTTATCATGGGGCGCGGGAGAGACCCAGTACTTC	CASSLSWGAGETQYF
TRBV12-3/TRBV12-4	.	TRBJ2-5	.	TGTGCCAGCAGGGGTCAAGAGCGAGAGACCCAGTACTTC	CASRGQERETQYF
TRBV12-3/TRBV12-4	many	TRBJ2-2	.	TGTGCCAGCAGTTTTTCGGCCCGGAACACCGGGGAGCTGTTTTTT	CASSFSARNTGELFF
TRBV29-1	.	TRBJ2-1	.	TGCAGCGTCGGGGGTGACGTTTACAATGAGCAGTTCTTC	CSVGGDVYNEQFF
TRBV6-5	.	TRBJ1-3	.	TGTGCCAGCAGGGGGACCCCATACGCTGGAAACACCATATATTTT	CASRGTPYAGNTIYF
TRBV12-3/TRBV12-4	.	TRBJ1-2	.	TGTGCCAGCAGCCTTGTGGGGGGCATCTATGGCTACACCTTC	CASSLVGGIYGYTF
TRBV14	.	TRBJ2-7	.	TGTGCCAGCAGCCAAGATCGGTGGCGGGGCGGCGCTTACGAGCAGTACTTC	CASSQDRWRGGAYEQYF
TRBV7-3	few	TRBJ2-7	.	TGTGCCAGCAGCTCTCTGACCGCTAGCTCCTACAATGAGCAGTACTTC	CASSSLTASSYNEQYF
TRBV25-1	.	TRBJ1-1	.	TGTGCCAGCAGTGGACTTGACACTGAAGCTTTCTTT	CASSGLDTEAFF
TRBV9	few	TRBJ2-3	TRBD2	TGTGCCAGCAGCCCAAACGGGGGGAGTGGTACGCAGTATTTT	CASSPNGGSGTQYF
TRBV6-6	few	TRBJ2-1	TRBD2	TGTGCCAGCAGCACTAGCGGGAGTATGGGTGAGCAGTTCTTC	CASSTSGSMGEQFF
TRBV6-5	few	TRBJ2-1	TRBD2	TGTGCCAGCAGACCAAAAACTAGCGGGAAGAACAATGAGCAGTTCTTC	CASRPKTSGKNNEQFF
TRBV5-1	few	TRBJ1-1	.	TGCGCCAGCAGCTTGGAGGGGTTGTCGAACACTGAAGCTTTCTTT	CASSLEGLSNTEAFF
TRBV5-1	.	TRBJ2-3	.	TGCGCCAGCAGCCCGCCCGGACAGCGGATAGATACGCAGTATTTT	CASSPPGQRIDTQYF
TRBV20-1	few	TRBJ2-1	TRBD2	TGCAGTGCTAAGCCCCCCTGGCTAGCGGGACATGAGCAGTTCTTC	CSAKPPWLAGHEQFF
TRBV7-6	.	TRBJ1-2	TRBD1	TGTGCCAGCAGCTTAGCTATGCCGGGACAGGGTACACTCTATGGCTACACCTTC	CASSLAMPGQGTLYGYTF
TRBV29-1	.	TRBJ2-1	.	TGCAGCGTGCGAAGTGGGGATTTCAATGAGCAGTTCTTC	CSVRSGDFNEQFF
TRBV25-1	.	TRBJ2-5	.	TGTGCCAGCAGACAGGGGGCGCGGGGGGAGCAGTACTTC	CASRQGARGEQYF
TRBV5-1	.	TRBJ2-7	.	TGCGCCAGCAGCTCACGGACTTCCCCCTACGAGCAGTACTTC	CASSSRTSPYEQYF
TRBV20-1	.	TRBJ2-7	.	TGCAGTGCTAGAGGGGACGCGGCCGTCAACGAGCAGTACTTC	CSARGDAAVNEQYF
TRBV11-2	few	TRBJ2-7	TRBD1	TGTGCCAGCAGCTTAGTAAATCGACAGGGGATAACCTACGAGCAGTACTTC	CASSLVNRQGITYEQYF
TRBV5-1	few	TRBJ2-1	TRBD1	TGCGCCAGCAGCTTGAGGACAGGGGGCCAGAATGAGCAGTTCTTC	CASSLRTGGQNEQFF
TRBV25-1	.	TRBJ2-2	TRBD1	TGTGCCAGCAGTGAATTGCCGGGACAGGGAGACACCGGGGAGCTGTTTTTT	CASSELPGQGDTGELFF
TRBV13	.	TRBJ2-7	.	TGTGCCAGCAGCTTGCCCCCCCCGAGCGAGCAGTACTTC	CASSLPPPSEQYF
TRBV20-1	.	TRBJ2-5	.	TGCAGTGCTAGTCCTAGGGTTGAGGAGACCCAGTACTTC	CSASPRVEETQYF
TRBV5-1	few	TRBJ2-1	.	TGCGCCAGCAGCTGGGGCGGGTTGAATGAGCAGTTCTTC	CASSWGGLNEQFF
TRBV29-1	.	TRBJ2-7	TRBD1	TGCAGCGCACAGGGGAAAGCCTACGAGCAGTACTTC	CSAQGKAYEQYF
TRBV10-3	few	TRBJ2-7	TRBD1	TGTGCCATCAGTTCCGGGACAGGGGGGTTGAGGGAGCAGTACTTC	CAISSGTGGLREQYF
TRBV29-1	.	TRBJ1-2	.	TGCAGCGTTGGTTCGGTTGGATATGGCTACACCTTC	CSVGSVGYGYTF
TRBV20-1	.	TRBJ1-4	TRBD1	TGCAGTGCAAGGGACAGGGGACTAAGTAATGAAAAACTGTTTTTT	CSARDRGLSNEKLFF
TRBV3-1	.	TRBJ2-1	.	TGTGCCAGCAGCCCCGGTTACCGCCAGTTCTTC	CASSPGYRQFF